This T cell receptor (beta chain) is from a study of T-cell memory formation after mild COVID-19. Across the whole study: Clusters of TCRs were largely donor specific.

Concerning this clonotype itself: Its specificity is unknown.

Study conclusions and caveats: CM and EM subsets held most contracting CD4+ clones; EMRA held CD8+ ones. Whereas later expanders leaned CD4+, clones contracting day 15 to 85 showed a balanced CD4/CD8 makeup.

The V end was cut by 1 base, the J end by 3 bases, with 13 bases between. The germline V gene encodes CDR1 SGDLS and CDR2 YYNGEE. The CDR3 is made up of 15 amino acids. TCRdb used MiXCR to reprocess the 5' RACE reads, holding one entry per CDR3 protein. This table holds some 180,000 distinct CDR3 sequences, around 20% found once. The sample consisted of PBMCs or a T cell subset sorted from them (not recorded which). The rearrangement uses TRBV9 and TRBJ1-1; D ambiguous. The sequence derives from a man aged 18 to 30 who had mild COVID-19 (a few samples of this study predate the infection). Cell type and time point are not known. This chain's CDR3 is CASSVSPGGDTEAFF. Written as DNA, the CDR3 is TGTGCCAGCAGCGTATCCCCCGGCGGGGACACTGAAGCTTTCTTT. Filled out from reference TRBV9 and TRBJ1-1, the complete variable domain reads DSGVTQTPKHLITATGQRVTLRCSPRSGDLSVYWYQQSLDQGLQFLIQYYNGEERAKGNILERFSAQQFPDLHSELNLSSLELGDSALYFCASSVSPGGDTEAFFGQGTRLTVV.